These T cell receptor beta chains were read from a single sample in a study of blood T cells in healthy people across ages. TCRdb re-analysed the 5' RACE reads in MiXCR, keeping a single row per CDR3 protein. The table has some 710,000 distinct CDR3 sequences, roughly 20% seen once. Sequencing was done on a sample of blood. The receptors were sampled from an older man in good health. Both conserved end residues are part of each CDR3. D genes are given only for firm matches. Clone size is not always given. Where it is, it says once, few, many or a class for expanded clones.

D gene: NA
clone size: few
J gene: TRBJ1-3
V gene: TRBV7-9
CDR3 protein: CASSLLRGLISGNTIYF
CDR3 DNA: TGTGCCAGCAGCCTCTTGAGGGGACTGATCTCTGGAAACACCATATATTTT

D gene: NA
clone size: few
J gene: TRBJ1-2
V gene: TRBV10-3
CDR3 protein: CAISEAHSSIGTF
CDR3 DNA: TGTGCCATCAGTGAAGCGCACAGTTCTATCGGCACCTTC

D gene: TRBD2
clone size: few
J gene: TRBJ2-3
V gene: TRBV20-1
CDR3 protein: CSALGLVGTDTQYF
CDR3 DNA: TGCAGTGCCTTGGGACTAGTTGGCACAGATACGCAGTATTTT

D gene: TRBD2
clone size: many
J gene: TRBJ2-3
V gene: TRBV29-1
CDR3 protein: CSPNGLAGGSTDTQYF
CDR3 DNA: TGCAGCCCCAACGGACTAGCGGGGGGGAGCACAGATACGCAGTATTTT

D gene: NA
clone size: NA
J gene: TRBJ2-6
V gene: TRBV6-1
CDR3 protein: CASSEAGLAGANVLTF
CDR3 DNA: TGTGCCAGCAGTGAAGCGGGGCTGGCTGGGGCCAACGTCCTGACTTTC

D gene: NA
clone size: few
J gene: TRBJ2-7
V gene: TRBV20-1
CDR3 protein: CSARRPRAPYEQYF
CDR3 DNA: TGCAGTGCCCGACGGCCCAGGGCACCCTACGAGCAGTACTTC

D gene: TRBD1
clone size: NA
J gene: TRBJ2-1
V gene: TRBV24-1
CDR3 protein: CATSDPGQTYNEQFF
CDR3 DNA: TGTGCCACCAGTGATCCGGGACAGACGTACAATGAGCAGTTCTTC

D gene: NA
clone size: few
J gene: TRBJ2-3
V gene: TRBV9
CDR3 protein: CASSVASSTDTQYF
CDR3 DNA: TGTGCCAGCAGCGTAGCTTCTAGCACAGATACGCAGTATTTT

D gene: NA
clone size: NA
J gene: TRBJ2-2
V gene: TRBV9
CDR3 protein: CASSWTPNTGELFF
CDR3 DNA: TGTGCCAGCAGCTGGACACCGAACACCGGGGAGCTGTTTTTT

D gene: TRBD1
clone size: few
J gene: TRBJ2-2
V gene: TRBV6-1
CDR3 protein: CASSVDRAGGELFF
CDR3 DNA: TGTGCCAGCAGTGTCGACAGGGCCGGCGGGGAGCTGTTTTTT

D gene: TRBD1
clone size: NA
J gene: TRBJ2-1
V gene: TRBV11-2
CDR3 protein: CASSVTTGTANEQFF
CDR3 DNA: TGTGCCAGCAGCGTAACAACCGGGACAGCAAATGAGCAGTTCTTC

D gene: NA
clone size: many
J gene: TRBJ1-1
V gene: TRBV28
CDR3 protein: CASSLGGVRAEAFF
CDR3 DNA: TGTGCCAGCAGTTTAGGGGGGGTTCGGGCTGAAGCTTTCTTT

D gene: NA
clone size: NA
J gene: TRBJ1-3
V gene: TRBV18
CDR3 protein: CASSPGTAYGNTIYF
CDR3 DNA: TGTGCCAGCTCACCAGGGACGGCCTATGGAAACACCATATATTTT

D gene: TRBD1
clone size: many
J gene: TRBJ2-5
V gene: TRBV18
CDR3 protein: CASSPGQGSETQYF
CDR3 DNA: TGTGCCAGCTCCCCTGGACAGGGATCGGAGACCCAGTACTTC

D gene: NA
clone size: few
J gene: TRBJ2-6
V gene: TRBV6-2/TRBV6-3
CDR3 protein: CASTLTQLSGANVLTF
CDR3 DNA: TGTGCCAGCACCCTTACGCAGCTCTCTGGGGCCAACGTCCTGACTTTC

D gene: NA
clone size: NA
J gene: TRBJ2-5
V gene: TRBV29-1
CDR3 protein: CSVVRSRGKETQYF
CDR3 DNA: TGCAGCGTCGTACGATCCCGGGGGAAAGAGACCCAGTACTTC

D gene: NA
clone size: many
J gene: TRBJ2-3
V gene: TRBV5-1
CDR3 protein: CASSLQGTDTQYF
CDR3 DNA: TGTGCCAGCAGCTTACAGGGTACAGATACGCAGTATTTT

D gene: NA
clone size: once
J gene: TRBJ1-2
V gene: TRBV11-1
CDR3 protein: CASSPTDRFYGYTF
CDR3 DNA: TGTGCCAGCAGCCCCACGGACAGATTCTATGGCTACACCTTC

D gene: NA
clone size: few
J gene: TRBJ1-6
V gene: TRBV5-6
CDR3 protein: CASSLGGGSSYNSPLHF
CDR3 DNA: TGTGCCAGCAGCTTGGGAGGGGGTTCCTCCTATAATTCACCCCTCCACTTT

D gene: TRBD2
clone size: NA
J gene: TRBJ2-1
V gene: TRBV20-1
CDR3 protein: CSARDLTSGGSGEQFF
CDR3 DNA: TGCAGTGCTAGAGATCTAACTAGCGGGGGCTCGGGGGAGCAGTTCTTC

D gene: TRBD1
clone size: NA
J gene: TRBJ1-1
V gene: TRBV3-1
CDR3 protein: CASSQADRGYGTEAFF
CDR3 DNA: TGTGCCAGCAGCCAAGCGGACAGGGGGTATGGCACTGAAGCTTTCTTT

D gene: NA
clone size: NA
J gene: TRBJ2-3
V gene: TRBV7-9
CDR3 protein: CASSPRQFDTQYF
CDR3 DNA: TGTGCCAGCAGCCCACGACAGTTCGATACGCAGTATTTT

D gene: NA
clone size: many
J gene: TRBJ2-7
V gene: TRBV11-2
CDR3 protein: CASSSYYEQYF
CDR3 DNA: TGTGCCAGCAGTAGCTACTACGAGCAGTACTTC

D gene: NA
clone size: few
J gene: TRBJ2-1
V gene: TRBV3-1
CDR3 protein: CASSLRGGNYNEQFF
CDR3 DNA: TGTGCCAGCAGCCTGCGTGGCGGGAACTACAATGAGCAGTTCTTC

D gene: NA
clone size: few
J gene: TRBJ2-1
V gene: TRBV7-2
CDR3 protein: CASSLVAKNWRDEQFF
CDR3 DNA: TGTGCCAGCAGCTTAGTTGCAAAAAACTGGAGGGATGAGCAGTTCTTC

D gene: NA
clone size: many
J gene: TRBJ1-1
V gene: TRBV5-1
CDR3 protein: CASSYSSGTRPAWTEAFF
CDR3 DNA: TGCGCCAGCAGCTACTCCTCAGGAACCCGTCCGGCTTGGACTGAAGCTTTCTTT

D gene: NA
clone size: NA
J gene: TRBJ2-2
V gene: TRBV19
CDR3 protein: CAGGVATGELFF
CDR3 DNA: TGTGCCGGAGGTGTGGCTACCGGGGAGCTGTTTTTT

D gene: TRBD2
clone size: many
J gene: TRBJ2-3
V gene: TRBV28
CDR3 protein: CASSHQGGGTSTDTQYF
CDR3 DNA: TGTGCCAGCAGTCACCAGGGCGGGGGTACGAGCACAGATACGCAGTATTTT

D gene: NA
clone size: NA
J gene: TRBJ1-3
V gene: TRBV3-1
CDR3 protein: CASSQVTSGNTIYF
CDR3 DNA: TGTGCCAGCAGCCAAGTAACCTCTGGAAACACCATATATTTT

D gene: NA
clone size: few
J gene: TRBJ1-2
V gene: TRBV19
CDR3 protein: CASSIPGLYGYTF
CDR3 DNA: TGTGCCAGTAGTATACCGGGCCTCTATGGCTACACCTTC

D gene: NA
clone size: NA
J gene: TRBJ2-1
V gene: TRBV24-1
CDR3 protein: CATSDNLATYNEQFF
CDR3 DNA: TGTGCCACCAGTGATAATCTAGCAACCTACAATGAGCAGTTCTTC

D gene: TRBD1
clone size: NA
J gene: TRBJ1-5
V gene: TRBV29-1
CDR3 protein: CSVGATGGGQPQHF
CDR3 DNA: TGCAGCGTTGGTGCGACAGGGGGCGGGCAGCCCCAGCATTTT

D gene: TRBD1
clone size: NA
J gene: TRBJ2-3
V gene: TRBV19
CDR3 protein: CASSTQTGIADTQYF
CDR3 DNA: TGTGCCAGTAGTACCCAGACAGGGATAGCAGATACGCAGTATTTT

D gene: TRBD1
clone size: few
J gene: TRBJ2-1
V gene: TRBV5-1
CDR3 protein: CASSERDRTRLDEQFF
CDR3 DNA: TGCGCCAGCAGCGAAAGGGACAGGACGAGACTGGATGAGCAGTTCTTC

D gene: NA
clone size: few
J gene: TRBJ1-2
V gene: TRBV4-3
CDR3 protein: CASSLVPGVNYGYTF
CDR3 DNA: TGCGCCAGCAGCTTAGTACCAGGGGTTAACTATGGCTACACCTTC

D gene: TRBD1
clone size: NA
J gene: TRBJ1-2
V gene: TRBV11-3
CDR3 protein: CASSGRDRADYGHTF
CDR3 DNA: TGTGCCAGCAGCGGAAGGGACAGGGCGGACTATGGCCACACCTTC

D gene: TRBD2
clone size: few
J gene: TRBJ2-2
V gene: TRBV7-2
CDR3 protein: CASSLALAGGAGELFF
CDR3 DNA: TGTGCCAGCAGCTTAGCACTAGCGGGAGGGGCCGGGGAGCTGTTTTTT